The 30 T cell receptor beta chains presented below share a single source sample, sequenced in a study of naive and memory T cell subsets (dated by TCRdb to 2016 to 2017). Libraries were made using UMI-ligation and nested PCR. The sequencing machine was an Illumina MiSeq. The ligated cDNA was amplified by four rounds of PCR, in which nested alpha and beta constant region primers were used together with the SP2 primer. TCRdb reprocessing: public reads trimmed at Q25 with fastp, clones called with MiXCR, in-frame beta chains kept. CDR3 protein duplicates are merged, each entry listing the most common genes and DNA. This sample gives approximately 21,000 distinct CDR3 sequences in total; around 6% of them show up just once. Clones ranked in the top ten supply around 6.4% of the sample. This specimen's treatment or condition label, per the study, means: skin biopsy from PPD injection site in Mantoux-positive individual. The study reported a robust and sensitive protocol to amplify, sequence and analyze TCRs, based on 3' ligation of a UMI-containing oligonucleotide to TCR cDNA.

Sequencing was performed on skin, taken from a tuberculin skin test site. Receptors were obtained from an adult in good health.

There are a few counts of this clonotype. This chain links TRBV5-1 with TRBJ2-7; 7 bases map to TRBD2. Germline V gives CDR1 SGHRS, CDR2 YFSETQ. The V segment lost 0 bases and the J segment 3 bases; nucleotides outside the gene matches: 6. There are 15 residues in the CDR3. The CDR3 loop reads CASSLGPGGSYEQYF. The CDR3 bases are TGCGCCAGCAGCTTGGGGCCGGGAGGTAGCTACGAGCAGTACTTC.

This clonotype was seen ten or more times. The rearrangement uses TRBV12-3 or TRBV12-4 and TRBJ2-3; perhaps D is TRBD1 or TRBD2 (7 bases each). V was shortened by 6 bases and J by 4 bases, with 17 bases between the two germline ends. This CDR3 region has 15 residues. The CDR3 loop reads CASREGGGRPDTQYF. The CDR3, as DNA: TGTGCCAGCAGGGAGGGAGGGGGCCGTCCAGATACGCAGTATTTT.

The chain recombines TRBV13 with TRBJ2-1; 8 bases line up with TRBD2. Germline V gene lookup returns CDR1 PRHDT and CDR2 FYEKMQ (reference sequence). Trimming cost V 6 bases and J 9 bases; bases outside gene matches: 13. CDR3 size: 15 residues. The CDR3 nucleotides are TGTGCCAGCAGTTTCGATGGGCTAGCGGGTAGTGAGCAGTTCTTC. Its translation is CASSFDGLAGSEQFF.

This clonotype came up many times. The V call is TRBV6-5, the J call TRBJ2-7; 13 positions agree with TRBD2. V lost 5 bases to trimming and J lost 2 bases; unmatched junction nucleotides: 15. Germline values: CDR1 MNHEY, CDR2 SVGAGI. CDR3 length: 19 residues. As DNA, the CDR3 is TGTGCCAGCAGTCATACTTCGGGGACTAGCGGGACAAGGACCTACGAGCAGTACTTC. This sequence encodes CASSHTSGTSGTRTYEQYF.

In this sample, this clonotype turned up many times. V gene TRBV9 combines with J gene TRBJ2-3; maybe TRBD2 (5 bases). CDR1 is SGDLS, CDR2 YYNGEE, per germline. The CDR3 is 15 amino acids. V was pared by 3 bases and J by 0 bases, with 11 bases between. The CDR3 reads CASSGSGLSTDTQYF. In DNA form, the CDR3 reads TGTGCCAGCAGCGGGAGCGGCTTGAGCACAGATACGCAGTATTTT. The variable domain in full, completed from reference TRBV9 and TRBJ2-3, reads DSGVTQTPKHLITATGQRVTLRCSPRSGDLSVYWYQQSLDQGLQFLIQYYNGEERAKGNILERFSAQQFPDLHSELNLSSLELGDSALYFCASSGSGLSTDTQYFGPGTRLTVL.

This rearrangement joins TRBV6-5 to TRBJ1-1; TRBD1 is a possible D gene (5 bases). This CDR3 is 16 amino acids long. V lost 5 bases and J 7 bases, leaving 23 bases between the germline ends. Per the germline V gene, CDR1 is MNHEY and CDR2 is SVGAGI. The CDR3 here is CASSNNPSGSRDEAFF. DNA for the CDR3: TGTGCCAGCAGTAATAATCCATCAGGGTCCCGAGATGAAGCTTTCTTT.

The chain employs TRBV4-3 and TRBJ2-2, with D unresolved. The V gene lost 0 bases and the J gene lost 2 bases, with 10 bases spanning the gap. This CDR3 is built from 16 residues. Germline CDR1 is LGHNA and CDR2 is YSLEER. The CDR3 DNA reads TGCGCCAGCAGCCAAGAAATCGGAATTAACACCGGGGAGCTGTTTTTT. It specifies CASSQEIGINTGELFF.

This clonotype was counted at least ten times. V usage is TRBV5-1 and J usage is TRBJ2-7; either TRBD1 or TRBD2 may fit D (5 bases each). The CDR3 runs to 14 residues. Germline V lookup: CDR1 SGHRS, CDR2 YFSETQ. The V end lost 4 bases, the J end lost 3 bases, and 14 bases lay between the germline ends. The CDR3 DNA follows: TGCGCCAGCAGCCCGGACTGGGGCCGCTACGAGCAGTACTTC. It specifies CASSPDWGRYEQYF. Looking up the rest from reference TRBV5-1 and TRBJ2-7 gives the full variable domain: KAGVTQTPRYLIKTRGQQVTLSCSPISGHRSVSWYQQTPGQGLQFLFEYFSETQRNKGNFPGRFSGRQFSNSRSEMNVSTLELGDSALYLCASSPDWGRYEQYFGPGTRLTVT.

The CDR3 region is CASSLSWYEGSEQYF. The CDR3 DNA follows: TGTGCCAGCAGTTTATCCTGGTACGAGGGCTCCGAGCAGTACTTC. The rearrangement links TRBV27 to TRBJ2-7, with D perhaps matching TRBD2 (5 bases). This CDR3 contains 15 residues. The ends were cut back, 0 bases at V and 6 bases at J, with 15 bases in the middle. Germline V gene data show CDR1 as MNHEY and CDR2 as SMNVEV (reference sequence).

This clonotype was seen a few times. The chain employs TRBV5-4 and TRBJ2-3, with 11 positions matching TRBD2. V shed 3 bases, J shed 0 bases, and the junction held 6 bases outside the gene matches. Germline V gene sequence: CDR1 SGHNT, CDR2 YYREEE (reference sequence). CDR3 length: 17 amino acids. CDR3 bases: TGTGCCAGCAGCTGGGGACTAGCGGAGGTTAGCACAGATACGCAGTATTTT. Translating gives CASSWGLAEVSTDTQYF.

This clonotype showed up many times. CDR3 bases: TGTGCCAGCAGTGAGTTGACAGGGGGCGCGGGGAATGAGCAGTTCTTC. It specifies CASSELTGGAGNEQFF. The genes are TRBV2 and TRBJ2-1; 10 nucleotides agree with TRBD1. Germline CDR1 is SNHLY and CDR2 is FYNNEI. This CDR3 has 16 amino acids. The ends lost 3 bases at V and 7 bases at J; junction bases unmatched: 9.

The rearrangement uses TRBV5-4 and TRBJ2-7; 7 nucleotides line up with TRBD2. V shed 4 bases and J 6 bases; nucleotides not matched to a gene: 10. The CDR3 covers 14 residues. The germline V gene encodes CDR1 SGHNT and CDR2 YYREEE (reference sequence). The CDR3 sequence is CASSPSGIGSEQYF. For the CDR3, the DNA is TGTGCCAGCAGCCCGAGCGGGATCGGATCCGAGCAGTACTTC.

This chain joins TRBV19 and TRBJ1-1, with 8 positions matching TRBD1. J was trimmed by 8 bases and V by 5 bases; bases with no gene match: 16. The CDR3 extends over 16 amino acids. The germline V gene encodes CDR1 LNHDA and CDR2 SQIVND (reference sequence). CDR3 amino acids: CASSGGSGQGLGEAFF. The CDR3 region has the DNA TGTGCCAGTAGTGGGGGATCAGGACAGGGACTAGGAGAAGCTTTCTTT. Complete variable domain (other parts from reference TRBV19 and TRBJ1-1): DGGITQSPKYLFRKEGQNVTLSCEQNLNHDAMYWYRQDPGQGLRLIYYSQIVNDFQKGDIAEGYSVSREKKESFPLTVTSAQKNPTAFYLCASSGGSGQGLGEAFFGQGTRLTVV.

This clonotype was seen repeatedly, ten times or more. The chain carries TRBV12-3 or TRBV12-4 and TRBJ1-1; D ambiguous. The germline V and J ends were trimmed by 8 bases and 4 bases, with 8 bases remaining between them. The CDR3 is made up of 11 amino acids. The CDR3 is CASAAGTEAFF. DNA of the CDR3: TGTGCCAGCGCCGCAGGCACTGAAGCTTTCTTT.

In its sample, this clonotype was seen many times. This rearrangement joins TRBV6-5 to TRBJ2-1; 9 nucleotides line up with TRBD1. The CDR3 runs 16 residues. Trimming at V came to 2 bases and at J to 1 base, leaving 3 bases not matched to a gene. Germline CDR1 MNHEY, CDR2 SVGAGI. CDR3 protein: CASSYTGGPSYNEQFF. DNA of the CDR3: TGTGCCAGCAGTTACACAGGGGGCCCTTCCTACAATGAGCAGTTCTTC.

This clonotype was recorded at least ten times. Here the CDR3 DNA reads TGCGCCAGCAGCTTGATCGCAGGGAGGGCACAAGATACGCAGTATTTT. Amino acid sequence: CASSLIAGRAQDTQYF. J is TRBJ2-3 and V is TRBV5-1; 7 positions match TRBD2. The CDR3 covers 16 residues. Germline V gives CDR1 SGHRS, CDR2 YFSETQ. The ends lost 1 base at V and 5 bases at J; junction bases unmatched: 10.

This clonotype turned up a few times. This chain connects TRBV15 to TRBJ2-5; D is uncertain. The V end was cut by 0 bases, the J end by 4 bases, with 6 bases between. CDR3 length: 13 residues. Germline V CDR1 and CDR2: LNHNV, YYDKDF (reference sequence). The CDR3 sequence is CATSRDLGETQYF. Written as DNA, the CDR3 is TGTGCCACCAGCAGAGATCTGGGAGAGACCCAGTACTTC.

This clonotype was seen at least ten times. CDR3 nucleotide sequence: TGTGCCAGCAGTTTCCGGGGGGCGGCTAGCGGCAACACCGGGGAGCTGTTTTTT. Its protein product is CASSFRGAASGNTGELFF. V gene TRBV28 combines with J gene TRBJ2-2; possibly TRBD2 for D (7 bases). Germline CDR1 MDHEN, CDR2 SYDVKM. This CDR3 has 18 residues. V gave up 3 bases and J gave up 2 bases, with 19 bases separating them.

At least ten counts were recorded for this clonotype. The chain recombines TRBV5-4 with TRBJ2-5; 7 nucleotides match TRBD2. Trimming took 4 bases from V and 6 from J; bases not matched to a gene: 9. This CDR3 spans 14 amino acids. In germline, CDR1 is SGHNT, CDR2 YYREEE (reference sequence). CDR3 protein: CASSVSAGEKTQYF. The CDR3 DNA is TGTGCCAGCAGCGTTTCTGCGGGGGAAAAGACCCAGTACTTC.

There are many counts of this clonotype. V gene TRBV28 combines with J gene TRBJ1-5; a possible D gene is TRBD1 (5 bases). Trimming pared 3 bases from V and 8 bases from J, leaving 20 bases between. Germline CDR1 MDHEN, CDR2 SYDVKM. The CDR3 spans 16 residues. This CDR3 is CASSFPGTGNGKPQHF. The CDR3 bases are TGTGCCAGCAGTTTTCCCGGGACCGGCAACGGGAAGCCCCAGCATTTT.

Details on this clonotype: Given a much more abundant clone one base away, this may be a read error. The chain recombines TRBV7-9 with TRBJ1-1; no reliable D call. The V gene's germline CDR1 is SEHNR and CDR2 FQNEAQ (reference sequence). The CDR3 loop spans 11 amino acids. Trimming removed 5 bases from V and 3 bases from J, with 4 bases in between. DNA of the CDR3: TGTGCCAGCAGCCGGTACACTGAAGCTTTCTTT. Translated: CASSRYTEAFF.

The chain recombines TRBV6-2 or TRBV6-3 with TRBJ1-1, with D uncertain. Germline V gene data show CDR1 as MNHEY and CDR2 as SVGEGT. The CDR3 is made up of 12 amino acids. Trimming cost V 6 bases and J 10 bases, with 15 bases left between them. CDR3 amino acids: CASRDPDWGAFF. CDR3 nucleotide sequence: TGTGCCAGCAGAGACCCAGACTGGGGAGCTTTCTTT.

This clonotype rates as medium-sized. The chain couples TRBV12-3 or TRBV12-4 to TRBJ2-2, with 7 bases aligning to TRBD2. The CDR3 loop spans 17 amino acids. After removal of 0 bases from V and 5 bases from J, the junction contained 9 bases not matched to a gene. The CDR3 bases are TGTGCCAGCAGTTTAGCACCGACTAGCAGACTTACCGGGGAGCTGTTTTTT. This codes for CASSLAPTSRLTGELFF.

This clonotype has ten or more counts. The genes are TRBV11-2 and TRBJ1-1; unclear D gene. Germline-derived CDR1 and CDR2 are SGHAT and FQNNGV. Trimming took off 2 bases at V and 2 bases at J, with 6 bases between the two ends. This CDR3 has 13 amino acids. Here the CDR3 reads CASSLTVNTEAFF. CDR3 in DNA: TGTGCCAGCAGCTTAACAGTTAACACTGAAGCTTTCTTT.

Ten or more counts support this clonotype. The J gene is TRBJ2-2, the V gene TRBV4-1; D uncertain. V lost 3 bases to trimming and J lost 2 bases, with 7 bases between them. CDR3 length: 14 residues. Looked up from germline, CDR1 is MGHRA and CDR2 is YSYEKL. The CDR3 region has the DNA TGCGCCAGCAGCCACGGGCCCAACACCGGGGAGCTGTTTTTT. This codes for CASSHGPNTGELFF.

This clonotype has a handful of counts. This sequence joins TRBV18 and TRBJ2-7; D unclear. V shed 0 bases and J shed 3 bases, with 6 bases lying between them. This CDR3 contains 13 residues. The germline gives CDR1 KGHSH, CDR2 LQKENI. This CDR3 is CASSPPASYEQYF. The CDR3 coding sequence is TGTGCCAGCTCACCACCGGCTAGCTACGAGCAGTACTTC.

Many counts were recorded for this clonotype. The CDR3 region has the DNA TGCGCCAGCAGCCTCCGGGACAGTAACACCGGGGAGCTGTTTTTT. Translation: CASSLRDSNTGELFF. The chain recombines TRBV4-1 with TRBJ2-2; TRBD1 matches 7 bases. J was trimmed by 2 bases and V by 4 bases; bases with no gene match: 4. The CDR3 extends over 15 amino acids. Germline lookup yields CDR1 MGHRA and CDR2 YSYEKL.

In its sample, this clonotype was seen many times. The rearrangement joins TRBV12-3 or TRBV12-4 to TRBJ2-7; D ambiguous. The ends were cut back, 2 bases at V and 1 base at J, with 9 bases in the middle. The length of the CDR3 is 14 residues. The CDR3 DNA reads TGTGCCAGCAGTTTAATCAGTACATCCTACGAGCAGTACTTC. As protein: CASSLISTSYEQYF.

This clonotype has ten or more counts. V gene TRBV6-2 or TRBV6-3 combines with J gene TRBJ1-5; TRBD1 aligns across 8 bases. Germline V lookup: CDR1 MNHEY, CDR2 SVGEGT. CDR3 length equals 16 residues. Trimming cost V 10 bases and J 3 bases; bases outside gene matches: 14. CDR3 nucleotides: TGTGCCACCATTGCTTTGGACAGGGAATCCAATCAGCCCCAGCATTTT. It translates to CATIALDRESNQPQHF.

There are many counts of this clonotype. The genes are TRBV6-5 and TRBJ2-7, with TRBD2 matching over 11 bases. CDR1 is MNHEY and CDR2 is SVGAGI in the germline V gene. The junction had 4 bases not matched to a gene; V was cut back by 2 bases and J by 1 base. CDR3 size: 16 residues. The CDR3 DNA is TGTGCCAGCAGTTACCACGGGACTAGCGGTTCCTACGAGCAGTACTTC. As protein: CASSYHGTSGSYEQYF.